A selection of T cell receptor beta chains follows, all from one sample in a study of T cell changes during pregnancy in multiple sclerosis. TCRdb's table, derived via immunoSEQ multiplex PCR, lists solely in-frame clones and lacks some. This sample has about 120,000 clones, with under 95% found just once. Sequences were derived from peripheral blood, sampled before pregnancy. The origin of the receptors is a female donor with multiple sclerosis, enrolled in a pregnancy study. The CDR3 runs from the conserved cysteine through the conserved F or W. The D gene is left open where the match is weak. The listing skips clone size in some rows; elsewhere it reads once, few, many or a size class.

clone size,CDR3 length,J gene,D gene,V gene,CDR3 DNA,CDR3 protein
-,17,TRBJ2-7,TRBD2,TRBV9,TGTGCCAGCAGCGTAGGACTAGCGGGGGGGCCTGGGGACGAGCAGTACTTC,CASSVGLAGGPGDEQYF
once,15,TRBJ1-4,TRBD1,TRBV19,TGTGCCAGTAGTACCCCCGGGACAGCAAATGAAAAACTGTTTTTT,CASSTPGTANEKLFF
-,15,TRBJ2-3,TRBD2,TRBV5-1,TGCGCCAGCAGCCTCCTAGCGGGAGCGGCAGATACGCAGTATTTT,CASSLLAGAADTQYF
-,13,TRBJ1-1,TRBD1,TRBV5-5,TGTGCCAGCAGCTCGACAGGGGGCACTGAAGCTTTCTTT,CASSSTGGTEAFF
few,17,TRBJ1-1,-,TRBV14,TGTGCCAGCAGCCCATCAACAGGGTTCGTAGTGGACACTGAAGCTTTCTTT,CASSPSTGFVVDTEAFF
-,16,TRBJ2-1,TRBD2,TRBV5-1,TGCGCCAGCAGCTATGATGGACTAGCGGGAGCCAATGAGCAGTTCTTC,CASSYDGLAGANEQFF
-,19,TRBJ2-1,-,TRBV5-1,TGCGCCAGCAGCTTGCCCTCCCTCGAGGGTGGGAGTACCTACAATGAGCAGTTCTTC,CASSLPSLEGGSTYNEQFF
-,11,TRBJ2-7,-,TRBV2,TGTGCCAGCAGGGGGCGGCACGAGCAGTACTTC,CASRGRHEQYF
-,13,TRBJ2-5,-,TRBV2,TGTGCCAGCAGTGTTGGCCACCAAGAGACCCAGTACTTC,CASSVGHQETQYF
-,14,TRBJ1-1,-,TRBV19,TGTGCCAGTAGTACCCCACAGGGTTCCCCTGAAGCTTTCTTT,CASSTPQGSPEAFF
-,13,TRBJ2-7,-,TRBV7-2,TGTGCCAGCAGCCGGACAGAAACCTACGAGCAGTACTTC,CASSRTETYEQYF
-,17,TRBJ1-2,TRBD1,TRBV15,TGTGCCACCAGCAGAGCCCAAGGGGGCCCGGGTTCAGACGGCTACACCTTC,CATSRAQGGPGSDGYTF
-,15,TRBJ2-7,TRBD2,TRBV7-9,TGTGCCAGCAGCGGTGGCGGGAGGGCCTCCCACGAGCAGTACTTC,CASSGGGRASHEQYF
once,13,TRBJ2-6,-,TRBV6-1,TGTGCCAGCAGTGTCAGGGGAGCCAACGTCCTGACTTTC,CASSVRGANVLTF
-,14,TRBJ2-7,TRBD1,TRBV2,TGTGCCAGCATGGGGGGGACAGGGGACCACGAGCAGTACTTC,CASMGGTGDHEQYF
-,14,TRBJ2-7,TRBD1,TRBV5-1,TGCGCCAGCAGCTATCAAACAGACAGGGGCGAGCAGTACTTC,CASSYQTDRGEQYF
-,15,TRBJ1-5,TRBD1,TRBV5-6,TGTGCCAGCAGTACACAGGGGGTGGGCAATCAGCCCCAGCATTTT,CASSTQGVGNQPQHF
few,15,TRBJ2-7,TRBD1,TRBV5-4,TGTGCCAGCAGTGAGGACAGGGGAGTAGGCTACGAGCAGTACTTC,CASSEDRGVGYEQYF
-,18,TRBJ2-7,TRBD2,TRBV5-1,TGCGCCAGCAGCTTGTGGGGAGGGGTAGCGGGAGGTTCCGACGAGCAGTACTTC,CASSLWGGVAGGSDEQYF
-,14,TRBJ2-3,-,TRBV5-1,TGCGCCAGCAGACCCCATAGCGGCACAGATACGCAGTATTTT,CASRPHSGTDTQYF
-,17,TRBJ1-3,-,TRBV5-4,TGTGCCAGCAGCTTGGCGGGGGGGGGCGTCTCTGGAAACACCATATATTTT,CASSLAGGGVSGNTIYF
-,14,TRBJ2-3,-,TRBV27,TGTGCCAGCAGTCCATTAGCGGGCACAGATACGCAGTATTTT,CASSPLAGTDTQYF
-,15,TRBJ1-5,TRBD1,TRBV6-1,TGTGCCAGCAGGGGGACAGGGGACAGCAATCAGCCCCAGCATTTT,CASRGTGDSNQPQHF
-,15,TRBJ2-3,TRBD2,TRBV2,TGTGCCAGCAGTTTACTAGCGGGAGAGGTTGGTACGCAGTATTTT,CASSLLAGEVGTQYF
-,13,TRBJ1-3,-,TRBV30,TGTGCCTGGGGAGGCGACTTTGCGGGCACCATATATTTT,CAWGGDFAGTIYF
-,16,TRBJ2-5,TRBD1,TRBV28,TGTGCCAGCAGTTTTTTCCCGCGGACAGGGTGGGAGACCCAGTACTTC,CASSFFPRTGWETQYF
-,17,TRBJ2-5,TRBD1,TRBV25-1,TGTGCCAGCAGTGAATTAGGGAGACAGGGGACCCAAGAGACCCAGTACTTC,CASSELGRQGTQETQYF
-,11,TRBJ1-2,-,TRBV30,TGTGCCAGTAATCCAGGCTTTGGCTACACCTTC,CASNPGFGYTF
-,16,TRBJ2-3,-,TRBV18,TGTGCCAGCTCTTCGGGTCCACTAGTGGGCACAGATACGCAGTATTTT,CASSSGPLVGTDTQYF
-,13,TRBJ1-2,-,TRBV27,TGTGCCAGCAGTCAAAACGGACTTTCGGGCTACACCTTC,CASSQNGLSGYTF
-,14,TRBJ1-4,TRBD1,TRBV7-2,TGTGCCAGCAGCCCCGGGACAGGGTATGAAAAACTGTTTTTT,CASSPGTGYEKLFF
-,13,TRBJ1-1,-,TRBV5-1,TGCGCCAGCAGCCCCGAGGGTGGGCCTGAAGCTTTCTTT,CASSPEGGPEAFF
-,13,TRBJ1-5,-,TRBV2,TGTGCCAGCAGGGTCGGACAGTTTCAGCCCCAGCATTTT,CASRVGQFQPQHF
-,15,TRBJ1-1,-,TRBV6-5,TGTGCCAGCAGTCCCCGAAGGGGCATGAACACTGAAGCTTTCTTT,CASSPRRGMNTEAFF
-,15,TRBJ2-7,TRBD2,TRBV6-6,TGTGCCAGCAGTTACTCGGCTAGCGGGAGTAACGAGCAGTACTTC,CASSYSASGSNEQYF
-,15,TRBJ2-3,-,TRBV5-6,TGTGCCAGCAGCTTTGAGCTACTCTTCACAGATACGCAGTATTTT,CASSFELLFTDTQYF
-,15,TRBJ1-5,-,TRBV14,TGTGCCAGCAGCCAAGGAGGGAGCGGCAATCAGCCCCAGCATTTT,CASSQGGSGNQPQHF
-,17,TRBJ2-1,TRBD2,TRBV18,TGTGCCAGCTCACCGCTTCCCGGGACTAGTTACTACAATGAGCAGTTCTTC,CASSPLPGTSYYNEQFF
-,15,TRBJ1-4,-,TRBV5-4,TGTGCCAGCAGCTTGGGAGGGCAGGGGAACGAAAAACTGTTTTTT,CASSLGGQGNEKLFF
-,14,TRBJ1-1,-,TRBV4-1,TGCGCCAGCAGCCCGCGGGAGGCGGGCACTGAAGCTTTCTTT,CASSPREAGTEAFF
-,14,TRBJ1-1,-,TRBV5-1,TGCGCCAGCAGCTTGGGAGCCATGAACACTGAAGCTTTCTTT,CASSLGAMNTEAFF
-,17,TRBJ2-1,TRBD2,TRBV5-1,TGCGCCAGCAGCTTGGATCCGAGCGGGAGGGGCTACAATGAGCAGTTCTTC,CASSLDPSGRGYNEQFF
-,15,TRBJ1-3,TRBD1,TRBV4-1,TGCGCCAGCAGCCTCGCCGGGACAGGGGGAAACACCATATATTTT,CASSLAGTGGNTIYF
once,14,TRBJ1-1,-,TRBV27,TGTGCCAGCAGTTTCAGGGGATTGAACACTGAAGCTTTCTTT,CASSFRGLNTEAFF
-,14,TRBJ1-5,-,TRBV6-6,TGTGCCAGCAGTCGACAGGTCCAGAAAGGGCCCCAGCATTTT,CASSRQVQKGPQHF
-,13,TRBJ2-7,-,TRBV5-6,TGTGCCAGCAGCTTTGAGGCAACCTACGAGCAGTACTTC,CASSFEATYEQYF
-,16,TRBJ2-1,-,TRBV12-5,TGTGCTAGTGGTCTCGAGGTGGGGGGCTCCTACAATGAGCAGTTCTTC,CASGLEVGGSYNEQFF
-,15,TRBJ1-6,-,TRBV21-1,TGTGCCAGCAACCCACCCGGGACAGGTGGCCCACCCCTCCACTTT,CASNPPGTGGPPLHF
-,14,TRBJ2-5,-,TRBV7-7,TGTGCCAGCAGCTCCCAGGGGGGCCAAGAGACCCAGTACTTC,CASSSQGGQETQYF
-,15,TRBJ1-1,-,TRBV4-2,TGTGCCAGCAGCCAAGATCGCGGGTTGGGCACTGAAGCTTTCTTT,CASSQDRGLGTEAFF
-,15,TRBJ2-7,TRBD1,TRBV6-1,TGTGCCAGCAGCCCAGGACAGGGGGCACACTACGAGCAGTACTTC,CASSPGQGAHYEQYF
-,13,TRBJ2-2,-,TRBV6-1,TGTGCCAGCAGCAACAGGGACACCGGGGAGCTGTTTTTT,CASSNRDTGELFF
-,14,TRBJ2-7,-,TRBV27,TGTGCCAGCACTACTCTCTTAGGACAGTACGAGCAGTACTTC,CASTTLLGQYEQYF
-,16,TRBJ2-3,-,TRBV19,TGTGCCAGTAGTATACCGAGCGGAGGGAGCACAGATACGCAGTATTTT,CASSIPSGGSTDTQYF
-,13,TRBJ1-3,-,TRBV2,TGTGCCAGCAGTGAATGGGGGAGGGCACGAGGATATTTT,CASSEWGRARGYF